These 30 T cell receptor beta chains originate from one sample sequenced in a study of metastatic and nonmetastatic thyroid tumors. Not a single patient had been given any form of treatment at any point before undergoing thyroid surgery. TCRdb re-clonotyped the PCR reads through MiXCR. The repertoire holds some 20,000 clones, with roughly 25% as singletons. Material for sequencing was tumor tissue. The receptor set was obtained from a female donor with papillary thyroid cancer or a benign thyroid nodule (not recorded which). Some clones in this sample may be carry-over from other donors' samples.

This clone appeared once. V is TRBV18 and J is TRBJ2-2; tentative D call: TRBD2 (6 bases). CDR3 length: 16 residues. The V end was cut by 3 bases, the J end by 6 bases, with 17 bases between. Germline CDR1 KGHSH, CDR2 LQKENI. The CDR3 loop is CASSPAGPGSPGELFF. The CDR3 nucleotides read TGTGCCAGCTCACCGGCTGGGCCCGGGAGTCCCGGGGAGCTGTTTTTT. Based on the CDR3 plus reference TRBV18 and TRBJ2-2, the full variable domain is NAGVMQNPRHLVRRRGQEARLRCSPMKGHSHVYWYRQLPEEGLKFMVYLQKENIIDESGMPKERFSAEFPKEGPSILRIQQVVRGDSAAYFCASSPAGPGSPGELFFGEGSRLTVL.

At least ten counts were recorded for this clone. The V gene is TRBV9, the J gene TRBJ2-3, with D tentatively TRBD2 (6 bases). The CDR3 extends over 16 amino acids. V dropped 0 bases and J dropped 2 bases, with 13 bases sitting between them. Germline CDR1 reads SGDLS; CDR2 reads YYNGEE. CDR3 nucleotides: TGTGCCAGCAGCGTAGACGAGGGAGGTACCACAGATACGCAGTATTTT. Protein: CASSVDEGGTTDTQYF.

This clone occurred many times. This sequence joins TRBV9 and TRBJ2-5; a weak D match, TRBD2 (6 bases). The CDR3 spans 16 residues. Per the germline V gene, CDR1 is SGDLS and CDR2 is YYNGEE. Trimming took off 0 bases at V and 5 bases at J, with 17 bases between the two ends. The CDR3 bases are TGTGCCAGCAGCGTAGGGGAGCCTCAGGAGGGTGAGACCCAGTACTTC. It translates to CASSVGEPQEGETQYF.

This clone was seen a few times. The V gene is TRBV7-8, the J gene TRBJ2-1; 14 nucleotides line up with TRBD2. Germline CDR1 and CDR2: SGHVS and FQNEAQ. This CDR3 contains 16 residues. V dropped 5 bases and J dropped 10; count of bases not matched to a gene: 10. CDR3 sequence reads: CASSPVGLAGVREQFF. The DNA for the CDR3 is TGTGCCAGCAGCCCCGTGGGACTAGCGGGAGTTCGGGAGCAGTTCTTC.

In this sample, this clone turned up many times. This chain connects TRBV12-3 or TRBV12-4 to TRBJ2-3, with a weak D call TRBD2 (5 bases). V lost 2 bases and J lost 2, with 11 bases in between. The CDR3 covers 15 residues. The CDR3 coding sequence is TGTGCCAGCAGTTTAACCCCGGGAATCACAGATACGCAGTATTTT. Residues: CASSLTPGITDTQYF.

This clone was seen repeatedly, ten times or more. The chain has TRBV29-1 and TRBJ2-7; D remains ambiguous. V lost 2 bases and J 0 bases, leaving 8 bases between the germline ends. This CDR3 has 13 amino acids. Germline values: CDR1 SQVTM, CDR2 ANQGSEA. CDR3 loop: CSVEKQNSYEQYF. For the CDR3, the DNA is TGCAGCGTTGAAAAACAGAACTCCTACGAGCAGTACTTC.

About this clone itself: A junction boundary mismatches the germline segment, possibly from a read error. This chain joins TRBV3-1 and TRBJ2-5; D unresolved. This CDR3 contains 14 residues. CDR1 and CDR2 from the germline V gene are LGHDT and YNNKEL (reference sequence). CDR3 loop: CASRPGRPVENQYF. CDR3 coding DNA: TGTGCCAGCAGGCCTGGACGGCCGGTAGAGAACCAGTACTTC.

This clone was detected ten times or more. A read error may explain this, as a much larger clone is one base away. The chain joins TRBV12-3 or TRBV12-4 to TRBJ1-6, with D perhaps TRBD1 (6 bases). This CDR3 has 14 amino acids. CDR3 DNA: TGTGCCAGCGGTTTGTCAGGGGTTGGTTCACCCCTCCACTTT. It yields the protein CASGLSGVGSPLHF.

This chain links TRBV6-5 with TRBJ1-1, with no clear D. The CDR3 extends over 14 amino acids. Germline assignment: CDR1 MNHEY and CDR2 SVGAGI. V lost 0 bases to trimming and J lost 6 bases, with 11 bases between them. In DNA, the CDR3 is TGTGCCAGCAGTTACTCGGATAGACTGGCTGAAGCTTTCTTT. This encodes CASSYSDRLAEAFF.

This clone has more than one count but fewer than ten. The chain is built from TRBV28 and TRBJ1-2; D is possibly TRBD1 (5 bases). In germline, CDR1 is MDHEN, CDR2 SYDVKM. CDR3 size: 17 residues. Trimming removed 5 bases from V and 8 bases from J, with 27 bases in between. The CDR3 reads CASSHPRQGEVSSGYTF. In DNA, the CDR3 is TGTGCCAGCAGTCACCCCCGGCAGGGAGAAGTTAGTTCGGGCTACACCTTC.

The chain employs TRBV12-3 or TRBV12-4 and TRBJ2-7; TRBD1 is a possible D gene (5 bases). V shed 9 bases and J shed 5 bases, with 11 bases lying between them. This CDR3 has 11 amino acids. The CDR3 DNA reads TGTGCCAGAGGCAGGGCCCACGAGCAGTACTTC. Translated, it gives CARGRAHEQYF.

This clone has only a few counts. The J gene is TRBJ1-3, the V gene TRBV12-3 or TRBV12-4; D unclear. The CDR3 runs to 12 residues. V was shortened by 5 bases and J by 1 base, with 3 bases between the two germline ends. CDR3 DNA sequence: TGTGCCAGCAGTACGTCTGGAAACACCATATATTTT. Its protein is CASSTSGNTIYF.

The rearrangement joins TRBV6-1 to TRBJ1-2; TRBD1 might be the D (6 bases). Trimming pared 5 bases from V and 7 bases from J, leaving 17 bases between. CDR3 length equals 14 residues. From germline, CDR1 is MNHNS and CDR2 SASEGT. DNA for the CDR3: TGTGCCAGCAGTCCTTACCCAGGGGTTAGTGGCTACACCTTC. Translated, it gives CASSPYPGVSGYTF.

J is TRBJ1-5 and V is TRBV7-2, with 7 bases aligning to TRBD1. V dropped 5 bases and J dropped 4; count of bases not matched to a gene: 8. Looked up from germline, CDR1 is SGHTA and CDR2 is FQGNSA. CDR3 length: 15 amino acids. The CDR3 DNA reads TGTGCCAGCAGCCCGAGACAGGGCGCAAATCAGCCCCAGCATTTT. It codes for CASSPRQGANQPQHF.

The J gene is TRBJ1-2, the V gene TRBV3-1; TRBD1 aligns across 7 bases. The CDR3 has 13 residues. Germline trimming cut 6 bases from V and 5 bases from J; bases unmatched to any gene: 6. The V gene's germline CDR1 is LGHDT and CDR2 YNNKEL (reference sequence). The CDR3 reads CASSPGQTYGYTF. Here the CDR3 DNA reads TGTGCCAGCAGTCCGGGACAGACATATGGCTACACCTTC.

The chain links TRBV19 to TRBJ2-2; D unresolved. V was clipped by 4 bases and J by 4 bases, with 13 bases between them. Germline V CDR1 and CDR2: LNHDA, SQIVND (reference sequence). The CDR3 spans 15 residues. Here the CDR3 reads CASSTASDGTGELFF. The CDR3, as DNA: TGTGCCAGTAGTACGGCCTCGGATGGCACCGGGGAGCTGTTTTTT.

Worth noting for this clone: This may come from a read error, since a much larger clone is one base off. J is TRBJ2-7 and V is TRBV7-2; tentative D call: TRBD1 (6 bases). The CDR3 extends over 15 amino acids. With 3 bases removed from V and 3 bases from J, the gap between germline ends came to 15 bases. CDR1 and CDR2 from the germline V gene are SGHTA and FQGNSA. The CDR3, as DNA: TGTGCCAGCAGCTTCAACCAGGGGTCCCGCTACGAGCAGTACTTC. Residues: CASSFNQGSRYEQYF.

This clone has just a few counts. This chain connects TRBV6-1 to TRBJ1-6, with TRBD1 as a possible D gene (5 bases). The V end lost 6 bases, the J end lost 3 bases, and 12 bases lay between the germline ends. This CDR3 has 15 residues. CDR1 and CDR2 from the germline V gene are MNHNS and SASEGT. The CDR3 DNA reads TGTGCCAGCAGACTGACAGTCGACTATAATTCACCCCTCCACTTT. The encoded protein is CASRLTVDYNSPLHF.

This clone qualifies as medium-sized (0.01 to 0.1%). This sequence joins TRBV3-1 and TRBJ1-2, with 9 bases aligning to TRBD1. The CDR3 extends over 16 amino acids. CDR1 and CDR2 from the germline V gene are LGHDT and YNNKEL (reference sequence). V lost 3 bases, J lost 4 bases, and 9 bases stayed unmatched. CDR3 protein: CASSQGTGRQGYGYTF. The CDR3 DNA follows: TGTGCCAGCAGCCAGGGGACAGGGCGGCAAGGCTATGGCTACACCTTC.

Relative to its sample, this clone is medium-sized. The chain is built from TRBV6-1 and TRBJ2-7; 7 bases line up with TRBD1. Germline CDR1 reads MNHNS; CDR2 reads SASEGT. The CDR3 consists of 14 residues. V lost 4 bases and J lost 2; bases outside the gene matches: 5. CDR3 protein: CASSVRGQTYEQYF. The DNA for the CDR3 is TGTGCCAGCAGTGTTCGGGGACAGACCTACGAGCAGTACTTC.

This clone is medium-sized in the sample. Other nucleotide sequences from this sample produce the same CDR3. This chain joins TRBV27 and TRBJ2-3, with 11 bases identical to TRBD2. This CDR3 region has 16 residues. The V segment lost 5 bases and the J segment 5 bases; nucleotides outside the gene matches: 9. Per the germline V gene, CDR1 is MNHEY and CDR2 is SMNVEV (reference sequence). DNA of the CDR3: TGTGCCAGCAGTGGGATGACTAGCGGGAATGGAGATACGCAGTATTTT. The encoded protein is CASSGMTSGNGDTQYF.

This clone was observed a handful of times. A much bigger clone sits one base away, suggesting this may be a read error. The sample contains more than one DNA sequence encoding this CDR3. This chain links TRBV20-1 with TRBJ1-2; the D is unclear. Trimming pared 5 bases from V and 8 bases from J, leaving 18 bases between. This CDR3 is built from 13 residues. CDR1 DFQATT and CDR2 SNEGSKA come from the germline V gene (reference sequence). The CDR3 bases are TGCAGTGCTGGCCCGTCAGGTGTAGAAGGCTACACCTTC. It is translated as CSAGPSGVEGYTF.

In this sample, this clone turned up many times. The rearrangement uses TRBV14 and TRBJ2-7; D may match TRBD1 or TRBD2 (5 bases each). From germline, CDR1 is SGHDN and CDR2 FVKESK. This CDR3 region has 14 residues. Trimming took off 1 base at V and 6 bases at J, with 13 bases between the two ends. The CDR3 coding sequence is TGTGCCAGCAGCCAAGGAGGGACCCTTGTCGAGCAGTACTTC. This codes for CASSQGGTLVEQYF.

This clone occurred many times. The V gene is TRBV20-1, the J gene TRBJ2-3, with unresolved D. The CDR3 runs to 16 residues. V was shortened by 5 bases and J by 2 bases, with 20 bases between the two germline ends. Germline V lookup: CDR1 DFQATT, CDR2 SNEGSKA (reference sequence). The CDR3 sequence is CSAHVLGAALTDTQYF. The CDR3 nucleotides are TGCAGTGCTCATGTGCTGGGTGCGGCCCTCACAGATACGCAGTATTTT.

Notes on this clone: Germline and junction disagree at one end, which may indicate a read error. V gene TRBV6-5 combines with J gene TRBJ2-3; D ambiguous. Germline CDR1 MNHEY, CDR2 SVGAGI. This CDR3 is 16 amino acids long. CDR3 residues: CASSWVWGTSTDTQYF. CDR3 nucleotide sequence: TGTGCCAGCAGTTGGGTTTGGGGAACATCCACAGATACACAGTATTTT.

This clone has ten or more counts. The rearrangement joins TRBV20-1 to TRBJ2-1; 11 positions match TRBD2. The V and J ends lost 3 bases and 10 bases, in that order; junction bases with no gene match: 11. The length of the CDR3 is 15 residues. Looked up from germline, CDR1 is DFQATT and CDR2 is SNEGSKA (reference sequence). In DNA form, the CDR3 reads TGCAGTGCTAGGACCACTAGCGGGAGAATCGGCGAGCAGTTCTTC. Protein: CSARTTSGRIGEQFF.

Points on this clone: One end of the junction varies from germline; a read error may be responsible. V and J are TRBV28 and TRBJ2-3; 10 nucleotides line up with TRBD2. The CDR3 runs 18 residues. The germline V gene has CDR1 MDHEN and CDR2 SYDVKM. This chain's CDR3 is CASSSGLAVEVGTDTQYF. In nucleotides, the CDR3 is TGTGCCAGCAGTTCCGGACTAGCGGTAGAAGTTGGCACTGATACGCAGTATTTT. The full variable domain, its missing parts supplied by reference TRBV28 and TRBJ2-3, is DVKVTQSSRYLVKRTGEKVFLECVQDMDHENMFWYRQDPGLGLRLIYFSYDVKMKEKGDIPEGYSVSREKKERFSLILESASTNQTSMYLCASSSGLAVEVGTDTQYFGPGTRLTVL.

V is TRBV20-1 and J is TRBJ2-7; 7 bases are shared with TRBD1. The germline V gene encodes CDR1 DFQATT and CDR2 SNEGSKA (reference sequence). CDR3 size: 14 residues. V dropped 2 bases and J dropped 4; count of bases not matched to a gene: 8. As DNA, the CDR3 is TGCAGTGCTAGACGTGAGGGGGCGCTTTACGAGCAGTACTTC. Its translation: CSARREGALYEQYF.

V gene TRBV4-1 combines with J gene TRBJ2-2; tentatively, D is TRBD2 (5 bases). V was cut by 4 bases and J by 0 bases, with 9 bases left in between. In germline, CDR1 is MGHRA, CDR2 YSYEKL. This CDR3 is 15 amino acids long. The chain's CDR3 is CASSLPGSNTGELFF. The DNA of the CDR3 is TGCGCCAGCAGCCTCCCGGGGTCGAACACCGGGGAGCTGTTTTTT.

This clone has at least ten counts. V gene TRBV4-1 combines with J gene TRBJ1-1, with a weak D call TRBD1 (6 bases). V was trimmed by 0 bases and J by 2 bases, leaving 13 bases between them. Germline V CDR1 and CDR2: MGHRA, YSYEKL. The CDR3 spans 16 residues. DNA of the CDR3: TGCGCCAGCAGCCAAGACCGGTACAGGGTAAACACTGAAGCTTTCTTT. Its translation: CASSQDRYRVNTEAFF.